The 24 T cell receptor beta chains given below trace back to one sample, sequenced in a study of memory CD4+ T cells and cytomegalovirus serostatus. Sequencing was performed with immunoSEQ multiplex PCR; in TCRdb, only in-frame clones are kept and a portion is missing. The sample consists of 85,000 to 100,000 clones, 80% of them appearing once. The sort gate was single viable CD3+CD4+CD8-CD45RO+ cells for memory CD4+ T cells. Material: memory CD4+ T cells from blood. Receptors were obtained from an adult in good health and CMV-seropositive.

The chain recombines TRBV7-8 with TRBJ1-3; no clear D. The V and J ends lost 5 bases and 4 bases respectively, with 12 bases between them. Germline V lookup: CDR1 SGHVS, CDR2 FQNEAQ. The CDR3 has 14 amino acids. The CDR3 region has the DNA TGTGCCAGCAGCCAGGTCGGCAGGGGAAACACCATATATTTT. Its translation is CASSQVGRGNTIYF.

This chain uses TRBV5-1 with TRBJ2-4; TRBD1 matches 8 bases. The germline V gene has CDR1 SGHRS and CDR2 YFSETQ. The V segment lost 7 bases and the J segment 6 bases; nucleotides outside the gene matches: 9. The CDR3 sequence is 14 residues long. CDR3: CASSFAGGGNIQYF. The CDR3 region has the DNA TGCGCCAGCTCCTTCGCAGGGGGCGGAAACATTCAGTACTTC.

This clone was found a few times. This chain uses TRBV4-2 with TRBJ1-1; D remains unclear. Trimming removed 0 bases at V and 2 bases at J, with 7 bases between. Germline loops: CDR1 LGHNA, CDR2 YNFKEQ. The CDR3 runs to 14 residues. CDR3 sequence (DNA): TGTGCCAGCAGCCAAGAGCCGCAAAACACTGAAGCTTTCTTT. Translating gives CASSQEPQNTEAFF.

The CDR3 sequence is CAWSNSVLSGANVLTF. CDR3 DNA: TGTGCCTGGAGTAATAGCGTTTTGTCTGGGGCCAACGTCCTGACTTTC. This chain uses TRBV30 with TRBJ2-6; TRBD2 is a possible D gene (5 bases). Trimming cost V 2 bases and J 1 base, with 12 bases left between them. The CDR3 sequence is 16 residues long. The germline V gene encodes CDR1 GTSNPN and CDR2 SVGIG (reference sequence).

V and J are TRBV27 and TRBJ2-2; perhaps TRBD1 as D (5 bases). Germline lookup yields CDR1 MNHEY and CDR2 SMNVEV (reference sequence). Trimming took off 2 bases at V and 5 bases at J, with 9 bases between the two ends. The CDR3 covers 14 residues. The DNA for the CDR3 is TGTGCCAGCAGTTTACAGGGCGGTACCGGGGAGCTGTTTTTT. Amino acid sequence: CASSLQGGTGELFF.

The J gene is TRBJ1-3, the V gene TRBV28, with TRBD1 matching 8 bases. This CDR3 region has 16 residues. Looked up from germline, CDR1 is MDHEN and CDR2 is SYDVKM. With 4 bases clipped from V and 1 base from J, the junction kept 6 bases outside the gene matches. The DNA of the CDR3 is TGTGCCAGCAGTTCCCCGGGACAGGCTTCTGGAAACACCATATATTTT. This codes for CASSSPGQASGNTIYF.

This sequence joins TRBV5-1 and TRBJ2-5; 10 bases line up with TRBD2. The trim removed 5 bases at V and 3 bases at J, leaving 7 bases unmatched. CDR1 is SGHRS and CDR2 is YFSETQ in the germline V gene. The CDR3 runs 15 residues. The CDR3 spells CASRESGRAEETQYF. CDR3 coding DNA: TGCGCCAGCAGGGAGAGCGGGAGGGCCGAAGAGACCCAGTACTTC.

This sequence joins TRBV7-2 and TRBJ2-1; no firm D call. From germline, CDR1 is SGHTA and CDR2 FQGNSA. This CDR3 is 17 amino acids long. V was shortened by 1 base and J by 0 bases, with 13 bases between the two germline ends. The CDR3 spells CASSLVRASSSYNEQFF. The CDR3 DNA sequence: TGTGCCAGCAGCTTAGTAAGGGCTTCGAGCTCCTACAATGAGCAGTTCTTC.

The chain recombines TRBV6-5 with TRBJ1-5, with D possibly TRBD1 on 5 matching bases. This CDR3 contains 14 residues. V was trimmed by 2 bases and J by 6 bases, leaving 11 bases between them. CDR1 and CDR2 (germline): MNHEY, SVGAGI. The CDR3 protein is CASSYGAQGQPQHF. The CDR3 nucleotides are TGTGCCAGCAGTTACGGGGCTCAGGGTCAGCCCCAGCATTTT.

The CDR3 is CASSLGARENQPQHF. DNA for the CDR3: TGTGCCAGCAGCTTAGGTGCCCGGGAGAATCAGCCCCAGCATTTT. The rearrangement uses TRBV7-2 and TRBJ1-5, with D hard to call. Trimming shortened V by 1 base and J by 4 bases, and 11 bases separated the two germline ends. CDR1 is SGHTA, CDR2 FQGNSA, per germline. The CDR3 runs 15 residues.

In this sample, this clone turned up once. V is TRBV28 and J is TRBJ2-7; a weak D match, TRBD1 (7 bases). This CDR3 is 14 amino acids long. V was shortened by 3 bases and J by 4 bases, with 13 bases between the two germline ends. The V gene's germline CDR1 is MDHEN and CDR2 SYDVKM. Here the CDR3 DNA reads TGTGCCAGCAGTTTTCAGGGGGGATTTTACGAGCAGTACTTC. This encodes CASSFQGGFYEQYF.

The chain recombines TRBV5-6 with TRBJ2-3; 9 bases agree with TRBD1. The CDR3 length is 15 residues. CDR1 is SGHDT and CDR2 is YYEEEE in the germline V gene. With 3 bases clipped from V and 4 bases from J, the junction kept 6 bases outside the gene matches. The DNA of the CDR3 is TGTGCCAGCAGCTCCCGACAGGGGGTAGCAGATACGCAGTATTTT. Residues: CASSSRQGVADTQYF. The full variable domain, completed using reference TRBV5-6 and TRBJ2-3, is DAGVTQSPTHLIKTRGQQVTLRCSPKSGHDTVSWYQQALGQGPQFIFQYYEEEERQRGNFPDRFSGHQFPNYSSELNVNALLLGDSALYLCASSSRQGVADTQYFGPGTRLTVL.

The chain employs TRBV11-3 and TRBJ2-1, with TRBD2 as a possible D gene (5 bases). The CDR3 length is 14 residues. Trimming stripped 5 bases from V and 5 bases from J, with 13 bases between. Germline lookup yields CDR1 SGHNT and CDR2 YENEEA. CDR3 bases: TGTGCCAGCAGCCTGAGCTCCGGGGACAATGAGCAGTTCTTC. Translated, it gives CASSLSSGDNEQFF.

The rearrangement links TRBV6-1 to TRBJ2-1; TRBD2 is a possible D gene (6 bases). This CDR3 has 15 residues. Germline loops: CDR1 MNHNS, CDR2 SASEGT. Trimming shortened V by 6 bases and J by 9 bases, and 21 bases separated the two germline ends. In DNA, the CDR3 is TGTGCCAGCAGATTACTAGCCCAAGTGTATTTTGAGCAGTTCTTC. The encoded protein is CASRLLAQVYFEQFF.

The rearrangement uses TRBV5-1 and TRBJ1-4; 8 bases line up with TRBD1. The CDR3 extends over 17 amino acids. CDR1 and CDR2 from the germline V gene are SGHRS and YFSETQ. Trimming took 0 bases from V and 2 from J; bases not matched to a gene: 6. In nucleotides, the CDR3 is TGCGCCAGCAGCTTGGGGGCAGGGGGCGGCACTAATGAAAAACTGTTTTTT. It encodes CASSLGAGGGTNEKLFF.

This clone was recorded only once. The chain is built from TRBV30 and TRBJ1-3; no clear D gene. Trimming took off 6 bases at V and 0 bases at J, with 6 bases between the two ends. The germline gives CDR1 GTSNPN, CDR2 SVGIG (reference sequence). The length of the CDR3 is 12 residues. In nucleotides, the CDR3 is TGTGCCTGCGAAAGCTCTGGAAACACCATATATTTT. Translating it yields CACESSGNTIYF.

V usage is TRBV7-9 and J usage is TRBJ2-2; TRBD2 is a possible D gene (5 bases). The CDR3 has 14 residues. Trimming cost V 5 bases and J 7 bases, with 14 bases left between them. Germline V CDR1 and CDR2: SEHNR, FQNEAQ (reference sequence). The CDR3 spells CASSPSRAGGELFF. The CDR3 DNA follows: TGTGCCAGCAGCCCTAGCCGGGCGGGCGGGGAGCTGTTTTTT.

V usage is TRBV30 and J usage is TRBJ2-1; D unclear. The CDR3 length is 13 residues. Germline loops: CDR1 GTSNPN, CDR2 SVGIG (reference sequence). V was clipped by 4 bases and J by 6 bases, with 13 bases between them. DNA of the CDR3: TGTGCCTGGACTCCCCAGTGGGGCAATGAGCAGTTCTTC. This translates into CAWTPQWGNEQFF.

This chain's CDR3 is CAISESGGEEKLFF. CDR3 nucleotide sequence: TGTGCCATCAGTGAGTCAGGTGGAGAGGAAAAACTGTTTTTT. The chain links TRBV10-3 to TRBJ1-4; D gene unclear. Trimming took off 0 bases at V and 8 bases at J, with 10 bases between the two ends. The CDR3 is 14 amino acids. CDR1 and CDR2 from the germline V gene are ENHRY and SYGVKD.

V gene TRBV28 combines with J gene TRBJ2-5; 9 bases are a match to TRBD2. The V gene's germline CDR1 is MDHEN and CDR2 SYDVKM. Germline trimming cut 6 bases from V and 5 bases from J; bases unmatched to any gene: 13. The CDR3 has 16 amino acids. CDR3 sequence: CASRQRREGWGETQYF. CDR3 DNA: TGTGCCAGCAGGCAGCGGCGGGAGGGATGGGGGGAGACCCAGTACTTC.

The CDR3 spells CASSSGDRSSTDTQYF. CDR3 nucleotides: TGTGCCAGCAGTTCCGGAGACAGGAGTAGCACAGATACGCAGTATTTT. The rearrangement joins TRBV27 to TRBJ2-3; a weak D match, TRBD1 (6 bases). Deletions cut 4 bases from V and 0 bases from J, with 14 bases between. Germline values: CDR1 MNHEY, CDR2 SMNVEV (reference sequence). CDR3 size: 16 residues.

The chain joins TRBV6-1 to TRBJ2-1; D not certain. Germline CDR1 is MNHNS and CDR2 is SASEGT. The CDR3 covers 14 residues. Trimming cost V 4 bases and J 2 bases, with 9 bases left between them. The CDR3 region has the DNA TGTGCCAGCAGTGTCGGACGGACCTACAATGAGCAGTTCTTC. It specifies CASSVGRTYNEQFF.

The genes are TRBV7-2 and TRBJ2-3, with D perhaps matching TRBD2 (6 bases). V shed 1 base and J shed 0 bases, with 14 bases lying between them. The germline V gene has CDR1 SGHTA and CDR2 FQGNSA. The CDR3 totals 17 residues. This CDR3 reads CASSLEGIAASTDTQYF. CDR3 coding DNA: TGTGCCAGCAGCTTAGAGGGAATAGCGGCTAGCACAGATACGCAGTATTTT.

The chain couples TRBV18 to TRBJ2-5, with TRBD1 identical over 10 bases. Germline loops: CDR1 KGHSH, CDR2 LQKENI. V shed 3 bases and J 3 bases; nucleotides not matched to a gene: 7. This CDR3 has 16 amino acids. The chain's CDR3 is CASSPPRGTGEETQYF. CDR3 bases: TGTGCCAGCTCACCTCCTCGTGGGACAGGGGAAGAGACCCAGTACTTC.